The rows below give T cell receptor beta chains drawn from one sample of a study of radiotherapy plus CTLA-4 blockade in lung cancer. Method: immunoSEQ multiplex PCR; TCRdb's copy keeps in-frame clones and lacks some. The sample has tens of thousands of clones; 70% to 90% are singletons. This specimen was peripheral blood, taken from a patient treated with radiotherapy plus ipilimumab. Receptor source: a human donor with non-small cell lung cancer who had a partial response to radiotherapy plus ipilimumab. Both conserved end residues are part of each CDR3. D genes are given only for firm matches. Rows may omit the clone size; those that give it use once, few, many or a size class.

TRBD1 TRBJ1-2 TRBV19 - TGTGCCAGTAGTATCCCCCCGACAGGGGGCAAAGTGGGCTACACCTTC CASSIPPTGGKVGYTF
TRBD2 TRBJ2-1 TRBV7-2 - TGTGCCAGCAGCTTACGCACTAGCGGGCGTTACAATGAGCAGTTCTTC CASSLRTSGRYNEQFF
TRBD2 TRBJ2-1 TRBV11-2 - TGTGCCAGCATCCTTAGCGGGAGGGCAAACTACAATGAGCAGTTCTTC CASILSGRANYNEQFF
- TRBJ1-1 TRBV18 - TGTGCCAGCTCAGCCTGGAGCGACACTGAAGCTTTCTTT CASSAWSDTEAFF
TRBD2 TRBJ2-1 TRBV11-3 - TGTGCCAGCAGCTTAGCTAGCGGGGGTTTTCGGAATGAGCAGTTCTTC CASSLASGGFRNEQFF
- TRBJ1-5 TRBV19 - TGTGCCAGTATCCAACAGGGAAGGGGAAGACAGCCCCAGCATTTT CASIQQGRGRQPQHF
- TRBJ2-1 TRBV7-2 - TGTGCCAGCAGCTTAGGGGGGACATTCAATGAGCAGTTCTTC CASSLGGTFNEQFF
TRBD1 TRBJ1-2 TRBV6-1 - TGTGCCAGCAGTGAAGTCAACAGGGGACTCTACACCTTC CASSEVNRGLYTF
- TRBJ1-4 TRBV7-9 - TGTGCCAGCAGCACTCAGGGGATAAATGAAAAACTGTTTTTT CASSTQGINEKLFF
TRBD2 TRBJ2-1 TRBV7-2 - TGTGCCAGCAGCTTTAGCGGGAGGGCCTACAATGAGCAGTTCTTC CASSFSGRAYNEQFF
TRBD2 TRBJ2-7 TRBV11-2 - TGTGCCAGCGGTGTTCGGACTAGCGATAAGCAGTACTTC CASGVRTSDKQYF
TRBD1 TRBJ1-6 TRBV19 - TGTGCCAGTAGTCGCGCGACAGGGGAAAGGGGGTCACCCCTCCACTTT CASSRATGERGSPLHF
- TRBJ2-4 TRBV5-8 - TGTGCCAGCAGCTTGTCAGGGCAGTACTTC CASSLSGQYF
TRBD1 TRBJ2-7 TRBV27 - TGTGCCAGCAGTCCTAGAACCGGGACAGGCTCCTACGAGCAGTACTTC CASSPRTGTGSYEQYF
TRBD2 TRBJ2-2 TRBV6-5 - TGTGCCAGCAGCGGACTAGCGGGAGGGACCGGGGAGCTGTTTTTT CASSGLAGGTGELFF
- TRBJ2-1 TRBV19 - TGTGCCAGTAGCCAAGCAGGAAGCTACAATGAGCAGTTCTTC CASSQAGSYNEQFF
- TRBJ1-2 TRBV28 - TGTGCCAGCAGTCAAGGGGTCTATGGCTACACCTTC CASSQGVYGYTF
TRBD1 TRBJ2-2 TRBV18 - TGTGCCAGCTCACCGGGGACAGGAACGACCGGGGAGCTGTTTTTT CASSPGTGTTGELFF
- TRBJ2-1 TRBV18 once TGTGCCAGCTCACCCCAGGGCGGGGGCATCAATGAGCAGTTCTTC CASSPQGGGINEQFF
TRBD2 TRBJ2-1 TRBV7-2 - TGTGCCAGCAGCCGGACTAGGACCTACGATGAGCAGTTCTTC CASSRTRTYDEQFF
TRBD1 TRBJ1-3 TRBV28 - TGTGCCAGCAGTTTTCCCGGGACAGGTGGAAACACCATATATTTT CASSFPGTGGNTIYF
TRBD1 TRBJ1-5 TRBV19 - TGTGCCAGTAGCACGACAGGGGGAAAAAATCAGCCCCAGCATTTT CASSTTGGKNQPQHF
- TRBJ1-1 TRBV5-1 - TGCGCCAGCAGCTGGGGGACAAGACTATCTGAAGCTTTCTTT CASSWGTRLSEAFF
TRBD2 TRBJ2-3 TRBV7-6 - TGTGCCAGCAGCTTAGAAATAGCGGGAAGGGCAGATACGCAGTATTTT CASSLEIAGRADTQYF
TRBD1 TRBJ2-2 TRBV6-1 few TGTGCCACTCACCGGGACAGGGTTACCGGGGAGCTGTTTTTT CATHRDRVTGELFF
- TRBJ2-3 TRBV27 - TGTGCCAGCAGTCCACCAGCGGCCGCCACAGATACGCAGTATTTT CASSPPAAATDTQYF
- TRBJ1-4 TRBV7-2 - TGTGCCAGCAGCCGCGGCGTTGAAAAACTGTTTTTT CASSRGVEKLFF
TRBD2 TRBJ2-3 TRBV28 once TGTGCCAGCAGTTTTTCCCCTTACCATACTAGCGGGGGAACAGATACGCAGTATTTT CASSFSPYHTSGGTDTQYF
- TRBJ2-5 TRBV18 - TGTGCCAGCTCACGACTACCAGGACCGAGCCTTCAAGAGACCCAGTACTTC CASSRLPGPSLQETQYF
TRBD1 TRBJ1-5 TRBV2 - TGTGCCAGCAGTGGACAGGGGGCTACTCAGCCCCAGCATTTT CASSGQGATQPQHF
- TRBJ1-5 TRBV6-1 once TGTGCCAGCACCCCCGGTGGCAGGGACAATCAGCCCCAGCATTTT CASTPGGRDNQPQHF
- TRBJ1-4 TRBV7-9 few TGTGCCAGCAGCTACGGGACTTATGCAACTAATGAAAAACTGTTTTTT CASSYGTYATNEKLFF
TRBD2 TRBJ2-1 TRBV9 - TGTGCCAGCAGCGTAGCTAGCGGGAGAGCAAGCTCCTACAATGAGCAGTTCTTC CASSVASGRASSYNEQFF
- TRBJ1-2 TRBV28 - TGTGCCAGCAACACTAAGGGGTATGGCTACACCTTC CASNTKGYGYTF
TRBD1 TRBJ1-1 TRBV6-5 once TGTGCCAGCAGACCTACAGGGGGCACTGAAGCTTTCTTT CASRPTGGTEAFF